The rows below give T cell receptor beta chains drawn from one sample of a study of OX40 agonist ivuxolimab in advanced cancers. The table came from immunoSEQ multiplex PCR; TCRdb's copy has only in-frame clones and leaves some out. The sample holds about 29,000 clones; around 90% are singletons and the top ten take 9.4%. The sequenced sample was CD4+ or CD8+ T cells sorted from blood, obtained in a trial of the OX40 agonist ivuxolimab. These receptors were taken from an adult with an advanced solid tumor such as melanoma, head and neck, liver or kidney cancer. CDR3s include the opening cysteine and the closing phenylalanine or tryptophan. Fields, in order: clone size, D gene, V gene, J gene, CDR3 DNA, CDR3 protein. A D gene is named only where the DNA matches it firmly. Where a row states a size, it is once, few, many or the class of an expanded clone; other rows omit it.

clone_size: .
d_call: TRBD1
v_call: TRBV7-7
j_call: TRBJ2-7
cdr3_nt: TGTGCCAGCAGCTTCGGGACAGGGGGTGACTACGAGCAGTACTTC
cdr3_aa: CASSFGTGGDYEQYF

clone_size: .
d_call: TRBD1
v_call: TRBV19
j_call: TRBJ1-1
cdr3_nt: TGTGCCAGTAGTAGGGGACAGACTCTCACTGAAGCTTTCTTT
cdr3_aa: CASSRGQTLTEAFF

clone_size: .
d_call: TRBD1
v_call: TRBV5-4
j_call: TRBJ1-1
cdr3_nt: TGCGCCAGCAGCCAAGAAAGGATCAGGGGGATGGGAGCTTTCTTT
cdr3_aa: CASSQERIRGMGAFF

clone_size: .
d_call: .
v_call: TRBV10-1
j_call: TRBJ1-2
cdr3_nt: TGCGCCAGCAGTACTATACGATCGCGAAAGACCTATGGCTACACCTTC
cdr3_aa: CASSTIRSRKTYGYTF

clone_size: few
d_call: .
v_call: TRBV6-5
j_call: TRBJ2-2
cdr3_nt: TGTGCCAGCAGTTACACTAGTAGTCCCGGGGAGCTGTTTTTT
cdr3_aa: CASSYTSSPGELFF

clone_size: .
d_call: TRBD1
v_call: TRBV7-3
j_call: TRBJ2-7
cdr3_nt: TGTGCCAGCAGCTTAGTAGGGACAGGATATACCTACGAGCAGTACTTC
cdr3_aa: CASSLVGTGYTYEQYF

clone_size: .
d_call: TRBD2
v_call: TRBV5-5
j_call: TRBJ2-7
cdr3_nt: TGTGCCAGCAGCTTTAGCGGGGCCCAAGCCGAGCAGTACTTC
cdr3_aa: CASSFSGAQAEQYF

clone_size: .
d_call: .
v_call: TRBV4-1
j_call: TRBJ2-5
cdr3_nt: TGCGCCAGCAGCCAAGTTACTGGGGAGACCCAGTACTTC
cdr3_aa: CASSQVTGETQYF

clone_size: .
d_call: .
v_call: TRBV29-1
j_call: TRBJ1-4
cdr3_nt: TGCAGCGTTTTTCTTCAGGGCCAAAAACTGTTTTTT
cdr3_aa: CSVFLQGQKLFF

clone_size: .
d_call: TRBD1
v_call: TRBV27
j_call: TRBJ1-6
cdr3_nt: TGTGCCAACCGGGACAGAAATAATTCACCCCTCCACTTT
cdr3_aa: CANRDRNNSPLHF

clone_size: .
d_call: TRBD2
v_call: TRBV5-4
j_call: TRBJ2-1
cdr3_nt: TGTGCCAGCAGCTCCGTCCTAGCGGGAGGTCCCAATGAGCAGTTCTTC
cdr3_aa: CASSSVLAGGPNEQFF

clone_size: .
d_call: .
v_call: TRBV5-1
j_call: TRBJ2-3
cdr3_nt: TGCGCCAGCAGCTTGGGATTTGCGGGGAGCACAGATACGCAGTATTTT
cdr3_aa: CASSLGFAGSTDTQYF

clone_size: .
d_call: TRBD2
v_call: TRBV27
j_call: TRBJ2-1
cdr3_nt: TGTGCCAGCAGTAGCCAGGGAGCGGGAGGGAAGCGAGAGCAGTTCTTC
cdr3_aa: CASSSQGAGGKREQFF

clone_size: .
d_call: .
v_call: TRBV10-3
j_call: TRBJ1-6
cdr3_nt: TGTGCCATCAGTGAGTCTTCGGACCGAGTCTATAATTCACCCCTCCACTTT
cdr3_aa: CAISESSDRVYNSPLHF

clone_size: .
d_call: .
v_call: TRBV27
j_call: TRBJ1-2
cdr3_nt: TGTGCCAGCAGTTTAAGCTTGGGGGGGGGCTATGGCTACACCTTC
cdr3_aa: CASSLSLGGGYGYTF

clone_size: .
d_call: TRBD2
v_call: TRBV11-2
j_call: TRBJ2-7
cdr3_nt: TGTGCCAGCAGCTTAGGTAGCGGGGGCTACGAGCAGTACTTC
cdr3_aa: CASSLGSGGYEQYF

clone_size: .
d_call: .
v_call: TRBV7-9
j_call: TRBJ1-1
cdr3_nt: TGTGCCAGCGATTCGGGGCCCGAAGCTTTCTTT
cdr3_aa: CASDSGPEAFF

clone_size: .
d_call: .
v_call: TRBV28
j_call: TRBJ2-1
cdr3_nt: TGTGCCAGCAGCCAGGGTTTGAATGAGCAGTTCTTC
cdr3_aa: CASSQGLNEQFF

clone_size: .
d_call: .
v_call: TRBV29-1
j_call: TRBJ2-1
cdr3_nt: TGCAGCGTTGACAGTCCGAGACGTTACAATGAGCAGTTCTTC
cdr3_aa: CSVDSPRRYNEQFF

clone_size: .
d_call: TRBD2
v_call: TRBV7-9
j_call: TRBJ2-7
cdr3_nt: TGTGCCAGCAGCTTGGAAATAGCGGGGGGTCCCGCCTACGAGCAGTACTTC
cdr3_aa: CASSLEIAGGPAYEQYF

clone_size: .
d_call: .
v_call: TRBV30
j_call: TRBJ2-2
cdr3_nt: TGTGCCTGGAGTGTTACGGGAACGAACACCGGGGAGCTGTTTTTT
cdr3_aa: CAWSVTGTNTGELFF

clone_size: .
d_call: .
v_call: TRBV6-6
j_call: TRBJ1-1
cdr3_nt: TGTGCCAGCAGTTACTCCCCCACTATGAACACTGAAGCTTTCTTT
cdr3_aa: CASSYSPTMNTEAFF

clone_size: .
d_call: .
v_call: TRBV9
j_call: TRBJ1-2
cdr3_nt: TGTGCCAGCAGCCCCCCCAACTATGGCTACACCTTC
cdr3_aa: CASSPPNYGYTF

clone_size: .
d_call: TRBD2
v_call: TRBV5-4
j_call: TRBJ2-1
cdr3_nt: TGTGCCAGCAGCTTGCTTAGCGGGAGGGCATCCTACAATGAGCAGTTCTTC
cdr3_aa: CASSLLSGRASYNEQFF

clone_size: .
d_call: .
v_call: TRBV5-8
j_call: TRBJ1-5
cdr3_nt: TGTGCCAGCAGCACCCGGGACACTGCTTACCATCAGCCCCAGCATTTT
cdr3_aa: CASSTRDTAYHQPQHF

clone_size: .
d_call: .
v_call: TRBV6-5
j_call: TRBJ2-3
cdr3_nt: TGTGCCAGCAGAACTAGACAGACAGATACGCAGTATTTT
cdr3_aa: CASRTRQTDTQYF

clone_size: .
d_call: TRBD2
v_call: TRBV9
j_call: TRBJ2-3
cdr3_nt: TGTGCCAGCAGCGTAGAGGGACTAGCGGGGGGGCGTTACACAGATACGCAGTATTTT
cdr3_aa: CASSVEGLAGGRYTDTQYF